Following are 29 T cell receptor beta chains from one sample sequenced in a study of shared clonotypes between healthy human individuals. Using immunoSEQ multiplex PCR, the repertoire was profiled, and TCRdb retains in-frame clones only, with some absent. This sample has around 2.1 million clones, with roughly 91% found just once. Terminally differentiated effector memory CD45RA+ cells were excluded by CCR7 positive selection of CD45RO-negative cells. Sequencing was carried out using naive CD8+ T cells from PBMCs. These receptors were collected from a man aged 18-30 years in good health. Some clones in this sample may be carry-over from other donors' samples.

Note on this clone: The identical CDR3 is also encoded by other nucleotide sequences in the sample. The CDR3 DNA reads as TGTGCCAGCAGACCACTAGCGGGAGGTGACAATGAGCAGTTCTTC. It codes for CASRPLAGGDNEQFF. The genes are TRBV28 and TRBJ2-1; 12 bases agree with TRBD2. Per the germline V gene, CDR1 is MDHEN and CDR2 is SYDVKM. V lost 6 bases and J lost 5; bases outside the gene matches: 5. The CDR3 is 15 residues long.

In the case of this clone: Other nucleotide sequences in the sample specify the same CDR3. This chain uses TRBV7-9 with TRBJ1-5; 7 bases fit TRBD1. This CDR3 contains 15 residues. V dropped 3 bases and J dropped 0; count of bases not matched to a gene: 2. CDR1 and CDR2 (germline): SEHNR, FQNEAQ (reference sequence). CDR3 DNA: TGTGCCAGCAGCTTGGGACAGTATAGCAATCAGCCCCAGCATTTT. Its translation is CASSLGQYSNQPQHF.

The J gene is TRBJ1-1, the V gene TRBV7-3; D is uncertain. Trimming cost V 2 bases and J 1 base, with 11 bases left between them. Germline CDR1 SGHTA, CDR2 FQGTGA. The CDR3 totals 15 residues. In DNA, the CDR3 is TGTGCCAGCAGCTTATTACGGCGGGGGAACACTGAAGCTTTCTTT. It is translated as CASSLLRRGNTEAFF.

CDR3 bases: TGTGCCAGCAGCCAAGTGACTAGCGGGTCCTACAATGAGCAGTTCTTC. Translation: CASSQVTSGSYNEQFF. V and J are TRBV14 and TRBJ2-1; 10 positions agree with TRBD2. CDR3 length equals 16 residues. V was pared by 1 base and J by 1 base, with 1 base of the junction left unmatched. Germline CDR1 is SGHDN and CDR2 is FVKESK.

The genes are TRBV27 and TRBJ2-7, with a possible D match to TRBD1 (8 bases). Germline V gene lookup returns CDR1 MNHEY and CDR2 SMNVEV (reference sequence). Trimming stripped 6 bases from V and 3 bases from J, with 15 bases between. The CDR3 consists of 14 residues. The CDR3: CASRDRGGSYEQYF. The CDR3 coding sequence is TGTGCCAGCAGAGACAGGGGAGGGAGCTACGAGCAGTACTTC.

In DNA form, the CDR3 reads TGTGCCAGCACTACCAGCGGATCCTACAATGAGCAGTTCTTC. Residues: CASTTSGSYNEQFF. V usage is TRBV28 and J usage is TRBJ2-1, with D possibly TRBD2 on 5 matching bases. The CDR3 length is 14 residues. The V gene lost 7 bases and the J gene lost 1 base, with 11 bases spanning the gap. Germline V CDR1 and CDR2: MDHEN, SYDVKM.

The chain links TRBV25-1 to TRBJ2-7; TRBD2 aligns across 8 bases. V lost 3 bases to trimming and J lost 6 bases; unmatched junction nucleotides: 4. Germline V gene lookup returns CDR1 MGHDK and CDR2 SYGVNS. The CDR3 has 13 residues. CDR3 residues: CASSDLGLAEQYF. The CDR3 DNA follows: TGTGCCAGCAGTGACCTCGGACTAGCCGAGCAGTACTTC.

The V call is TRBV2, the J call TRBJ2-6; 8 nucleotides agree with TRBD1. Germline CDR1 and CDR2: SNHLY and FYNNEI. J lost 0 bases, V lost 7 bases, and 5 bases had no gene match. The CDR3 length is 16 residues. The CDR3 region has the DNA TGTGCCAGCATGGGACAGGTACCCTCTGGGGCCAACGTCCTGACTTTC. Translating gives CASMGQVPSGANVLTF.

The table lists this clone with a count of one. The chain joins TRBV7-6 to TRBJ2-7; D possibly corresponds to TRBD1 (5 bases). The CDR3 contains 14 residues. The germline gives CDR1 SGHVS, CDR2 FNYEAQ. The V end was cut by 3 bases, the J end by 1 base, with 10 bases between. The chain's CDR3 is CASSLGLGSYEQYF. The CDR3 bases are TGTGCCAGCAGCTTGGGGCTTGGTTCCTACGAGCAGTACTTC.

The V call is TRBV27, the J call TRBJ1-1; 7 positions match TRBD1. Germline CDR1 is MNHEY and CDR2 is SMNVEV (reference sequence). This CDR3 is 16 amino acids long. J lost 5 bases, V lost 0 bases, and 9 bases had no gene match. DNA for the CDR3: TGTGCCAGCAGTTTATCAGGGGGCGGGGTAGGAACTGAAGCTTTCTTT. The encoded protein is CASSLSGGGVGTEAFF.

This chain links TRBV7-3 with TRBJ2-1, with 12 nucleotides matching TRBD2. The CDR3 has 15 residues. Trimming cost V 5 bases and J 5 bases; bases outside gene matches: 4. The germline V gene has CDR1 SGHTA and CDR2 FQGTGA. The CDR3 loop reads CASSILAGGHNEQFF. The DNA for the CDR3 is TGTGCCAGCAGCATTCTAGCGGGAGGGCACAATGAGCAGTTCTTC.

The chain is built from TRBV6-6 and TRBJ2-7; possible D gene TRBD1, 5 bases. Trimming removed 0 bases from V and 0 bases from J, with 12 bases in between. The CDR3 consists of 16 residues. Germline V gene lookup returns CDR1 MNHNY and CDR2 SVGAGI (reference sequence). The CDR3 DNA is TGTGCCAGCAGTTACTCATACAGGTCGAGCTCCTACGAGCAGTACTTC. The encoded protein is CASSYSYRSSSYEQYF.

The chain employs TRBV10-2 and TRBJ2-1; 12 bases line up with TRBD1. This CDR3 is built from 15 residues. Germline lookup yields CDR1 WSHSY and CDR2 SAAADI. V lost 6 bases to trimming and J lost 7 bases; unmatched junction nucleotides: 7. The CDR3 sequence is CASSEGQGANNEQFF. In DNA, the CDR3 is TGCGCCAGCAGCGAGGGACAGGGGGCTAATAATGAGCAGTTCTTC.

This sequence joins TRBV7-9 and TRBJ2-7, with D uncertain. This CDR3 has 12 residues. Germline V CDR1 and CDR2: SEHNR, FQNEAQ (reference sequence). Trimming cost V 1 base and J 6 bases, with 7 bases left between them. CDR3 sequence (DNA): TGTGCCAGCAGCTTAGGGGCCCTCGAGCAGTACTTC. It encodes CASSLGALEQYF.

This clone was recorded only once. This chain uses TRBV10-3 with TRBJ2-7; no definite D call. Germline V gene lookup returns CDR1 ENHRY and CDR2 SYGVKD. The CDR3 loop spans 15 amino acids. V lost 0 bases and J lost 5, with 14 bases in between. The CDR3 sequence is CAISESSPGPDEQYF. Here the CDR3 DNA reads TGTGCCATCAGTGAGTCAAGCCCTGGCCCGGACGAGCAGTACTTC.

This clone was detected only once. V and J are TRBV5-4 and TRBJ2-3, with D tentatively TRBD2 (5 bases). The V and J ends lost 1 base and 3 bases respectively, with 9 bases between them. The CDR3 is 14 residues long. Germline V gives CDR1 SGHNT, CDR2 YYREEE (reference sequence). CDR3 nucleotides: TGTGCCAGCAGCTTGCGGGGTAGAACAGATACGCAGTATTTT. Its translation: CASSLRGRTDTQYF.

The chain joins TRBV19 to TRBJ2-1; TRBD2 matches at 10 bases. V dropped 3 bases and J dropped 0; count of bases not matched to a gene: 8. In germline, CDR1 is LNHDA, CDR2 SQIVND (reference sequence). This CDR3 region has 18 residues. CDR3 in DNA: TGTGCCAGTAGTATGGTCCTAGCGGGAGACAGCTCCTACAATGAGCAGTTCTTC. Its translation is CASSMVLAGDSSYNEQFF. Full variable domain (outside the CDR3, taken from reference TRBV19 and TRBJ2-1): DGGITQSPKYLFRKEGQNVTLSCEQNLNHDAMYWYRQDPGQGLRLIYYSQIVNDFQKGDIAEGYSVSREKKESFPLTVTSAQKNPTAFYLCASSMVLAGDSSYNEQFFGPGTRLTVL.

The chain carries TRBV18 and TRBJ2-3; maybe TRBD2 (6 bases). The CDR3 is 19 amino acids. The germline V gene encodes CDR1 KGHSH and CDR2 LQKENI. The germline V and J ends were trimmed by 3 bases and 4 bases, with 26 bases remaining between them. This CDR3 is CASSPIKPTPGRKPDTQYF. The CDR3 DNA reads TGTGCCAGCTCACCCATAAAACCCACCCCCGGGAGAAAGCCAGATACGCAGTATTTT.

This clone was seen a few times. The chain recombines TRBV27 with TRBJ2-1, with D possibly being TRBD2 (7 bases). The CDR3 consists of 12 residues. V shed 6 bases and J shed 10 bases, with 13 bases lying between them. Germline CDR1 and CDR2: MNHEY and SMNVEV (reference sequence). In DNA form, the CDR3 reads TGTGCCAGCAGACCCAGCGGGACAGAGCAGTTCTTC. Amino acid sequence: CASRPSGTEQFF.

This chain links TRBV28 with TRBJ1-1; D not resolved. The germline V gene encodes CDR1 MDHEN and CDR2 SYDVKM. Trimming took 3 bases from V and 2 from J, leaving 10 bases between them. CDR3 length: 14 residues. The CDR3 DNA reads TGTGCCAGCAGTTTTCAGTTTCTCAACACTGAAGCTTTCTTT. This sequence encodes CASSFQFLNTEAFF. Full variable domain (rest looked up from reference TRBV28 and TRBJ1-1): DVKVTQSSRYLVKRTGEKVFLECVQDMDHENMFWYRQDPGLGLRLIYFSYDVKMKEKGDIPEGYSVSREKKERFSLILESASTNQTSMYLCASSFQFLNTEAFFGQGTRLTVV.

The chain uses TRBV2 and TRBJ2-1, with a possible D match to TRBD2 (6 bases). In germline, CDR1 is SNHLY, CDR2 FYNNEI. Trimming cost V 4 bases and J 5 bases, with 18 bases left between them. This CDR3 has 16 residues. The chain's CDR3 is CASSVGSGDDNNEQFF. In DNA, the CDR3 is TGTGCCAGCAGTGTAGGTAGCGGAGACGACAACAATGAGCAGTTCTTC. Full variable domain (remainder filled in from reference TRBV2 and TRBJ2-1): EPEVTQTPSHQVTQMGQEVILRCVPISNHLYFYWYRQILGQKVEFLVSFYNNEISEKSEIFDDQFSVERPDGSNFTLKIRSTKLEDSAMYFCASSVGSGDDNNEQFFGPGTRLTVL.

This rearrangement joins TRBV19 to TRBJ2-1; 10 nucleotides line up with TRBD2. The V and J ends lost 3 bases and 8 bases, in that order; junction bases with no gene match: 7. CDR1 and CDR2 from the germline V gene are LNHDA and SQIVND (reference sequence). The CDR3 extends over 15 amino acids. The CDR3 here is CASSMLAGVWDEQFF. CDR3 bases: TGTGCCAGTAGTATGCTAGCGGGAGTGTGGGATGAGCAGTTCTTC.

The chain couples TRBV15 to TRBJ2-2, with a possible D match to TRBD2 (6 bases). Trimming stripped 3 bases from V and 2 bases from J, with 10 bases between. Per the germline V gene, CDR1 is LNHNV and CDR2 is YYDKDF (reference sequence). This CDR3 has 15 residues. The CDR3 loop is CATSRDYLNTGELFF. The CDR3 bases are TGTGCCACCAGCAGGGACTACCTCAACACCGGGGAGCTGTTTTTT.

The chain employs TRBV6-1 and TRBJ2-7; TRBD2 is a possible D gene (6 bases). The CDR3 is made up of 15 amino acids. Trimming stripped 4 bases from V and 2 bases from J, with 15 bases between. Germline CDR1 reads MNHNS; CDR2 reads SASEGT. This CDR3 reads CASSVTGTYPYEQYF. CDR3 in DNA: TGTGCCAGCAGTGTTACCGGGACTTATCCCTACGAGCAGTACTTC.

The rearrangement links TRBV19 to TRBJ1-4; unclear D gene. Germline-derived CDR1 and CDR2 are LNHDA and SQIVND (reference sequence). Trimming left V 0 bases short and J 0 bases short, with 11 bases between. The CDR3 consists of 17 residues. This CDR3 is CASSIDLELATNEKLFF. The CDR3 nucleotides are TGTGCCAGTAGTATAGACCTAGAGCTCGCAACTAATGAAAAACTGTTTTTT.

V and J are TRBV6-5 and TRBJ2-7, with D perhaps TRBD2 (5 bases). CDR3 size: 12 residues. Germline assignment: CDR1 MNHEY and CDR2 SVGAGI. Trimming stripped 5 bases from V and 7 bases from J, with 12 bases between. As DNA, the CDR3 is TGTGCCAGCAGTCCCCGGGCGGGTGAGCAGTACTTC. Translating gives CASSPRAGEQYF.

V is TRBV29-1 and J is TRBJ2-5, with TRBD1 matching 8 bases. The J call could be wrong; TRBJ2-7 is a better fit for the DNA end. The germline V gene encodes CDR1 SQVTM and CDR2 ANQGSEA. The CDR3 spans 13 residues. The CDR3 nucleotides are TGCAGCGTACTACGGGACAGGTCCTACGAGCAGTACTTC. This codes for CSVLRDRSYEQYF.

The chain carries TRBV4-1 and TRBJ2-2; D gene ambiguous. Per the germline V gene, CDR1 is MGHRA and CDR2 is YSYEKL. V lost 0 bases and J 7 bases, leaving 3 bases between the germline ends. CDR3 length: 12 residues. CDR3 sequence: CASSQDYGELFF. DNA of the CDR3: TGCGCCAGCAGCCAAGATTACGGGGAGCTGTTTTTT.

This rearrangement joins TRBV6-5 to TRBJ1-6; D gene unclear. Germline V CDR1 and CDR2: MNHEY, SVGAGI. This CDR3 is 14 amino acids long. Trimming cost V 4 bases and J 10 bases, with 14 bases left between them. The CDR3, as DNA: TGTGCCAGCAGTTCGTCGGCCCCTGGGTCACCCCTCCACTTT. Translation gives CASSSSAPGSPLHF.